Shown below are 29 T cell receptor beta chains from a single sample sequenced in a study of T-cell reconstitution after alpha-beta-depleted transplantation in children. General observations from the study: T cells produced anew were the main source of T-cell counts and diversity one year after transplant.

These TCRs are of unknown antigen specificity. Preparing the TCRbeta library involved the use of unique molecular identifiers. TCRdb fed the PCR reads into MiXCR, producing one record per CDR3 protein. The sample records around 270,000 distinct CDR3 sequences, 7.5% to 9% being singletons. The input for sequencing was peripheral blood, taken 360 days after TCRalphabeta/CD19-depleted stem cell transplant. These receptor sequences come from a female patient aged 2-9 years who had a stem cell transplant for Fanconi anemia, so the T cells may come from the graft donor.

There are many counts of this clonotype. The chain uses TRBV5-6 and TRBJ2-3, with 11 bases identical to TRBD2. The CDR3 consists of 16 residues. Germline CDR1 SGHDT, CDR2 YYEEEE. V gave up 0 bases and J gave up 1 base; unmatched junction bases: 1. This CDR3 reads CASSLVLAGGTDTQYF. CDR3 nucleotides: TGTGCCAGCAGCTTGGTACTAGCGGGGGGCACAGATACGCAGTATTTT.

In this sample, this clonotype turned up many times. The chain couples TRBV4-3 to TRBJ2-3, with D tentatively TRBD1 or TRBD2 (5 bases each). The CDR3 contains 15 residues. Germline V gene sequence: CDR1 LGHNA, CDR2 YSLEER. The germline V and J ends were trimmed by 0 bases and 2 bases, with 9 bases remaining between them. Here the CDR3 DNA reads TGCGCCAGCAGCCAAGATTCGGGGCCCACAGATACGCAGTATTTT. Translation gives CASSQDSGPTDTQYF.

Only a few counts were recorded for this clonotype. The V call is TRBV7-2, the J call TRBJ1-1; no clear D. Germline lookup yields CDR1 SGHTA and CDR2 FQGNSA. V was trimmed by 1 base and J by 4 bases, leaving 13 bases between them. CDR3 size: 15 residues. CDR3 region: CASSLGLRTGTEAFF. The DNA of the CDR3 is TGTGCCAGCAGCTTAGGCCTACGAACGGGCACTGAAGCTTTCTTT.

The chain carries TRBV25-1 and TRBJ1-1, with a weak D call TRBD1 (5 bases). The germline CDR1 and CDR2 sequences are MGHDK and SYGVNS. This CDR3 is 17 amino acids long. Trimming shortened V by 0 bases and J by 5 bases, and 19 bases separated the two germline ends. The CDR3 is CASSEYGGWGGKTEAFF. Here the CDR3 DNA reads TGTGCCAGCAGTGAATATGGTGGATGGGGCGGAAAGACTGAAGCTTTCTTT.

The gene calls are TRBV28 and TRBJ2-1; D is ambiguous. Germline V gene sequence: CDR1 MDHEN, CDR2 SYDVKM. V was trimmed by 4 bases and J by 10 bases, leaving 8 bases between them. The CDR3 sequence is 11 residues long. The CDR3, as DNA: TGTGCCAGCAGTTATCAAGGAGAGCAGTTCTTC. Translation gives CASSYQGEQFF.

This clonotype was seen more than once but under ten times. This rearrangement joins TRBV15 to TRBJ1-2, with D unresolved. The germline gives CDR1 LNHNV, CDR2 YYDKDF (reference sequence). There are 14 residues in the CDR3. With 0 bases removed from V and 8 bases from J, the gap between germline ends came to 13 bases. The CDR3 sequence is CATSRDLAAQGYTF. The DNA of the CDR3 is TGTGCCACCAGCAGAGATCTGGCGGCCCAAGGCTACACCTTC.

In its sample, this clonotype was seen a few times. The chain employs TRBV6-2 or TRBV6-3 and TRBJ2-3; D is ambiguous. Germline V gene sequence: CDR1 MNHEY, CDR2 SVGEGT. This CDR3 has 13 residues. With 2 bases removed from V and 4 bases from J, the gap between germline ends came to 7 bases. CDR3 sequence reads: CASSYANPDTQYF. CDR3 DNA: TGTGCCAGCAGTTACGCGAATCCAGATACGCAGTATTTT.

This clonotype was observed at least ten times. The chain's CDR3 is CASSTTSYAGNTIYF. CDR3 sequence (DNA): TGTGCCAGCAGTACAACGAGCTATGCCGGAAACACCATATATTTT. V is TRBV6-5 and J is TRBJ1-3, with no clear D. The germline CDR1 and CDR2 sequences are MNHEY and SVGAGI. The length of the CDR3 is 15 residues. Trimming cost V 5 bases and J 4 bases, with 15 bases left between them.

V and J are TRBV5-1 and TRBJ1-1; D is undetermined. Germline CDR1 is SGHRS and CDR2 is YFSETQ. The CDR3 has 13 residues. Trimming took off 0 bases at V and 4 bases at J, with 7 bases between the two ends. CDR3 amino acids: CASSLGMATEAFF. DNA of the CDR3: TGCGCCAGCAGCTTGGGGATGGCCACTGAAGCTTTCTTT. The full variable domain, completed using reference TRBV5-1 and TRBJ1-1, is KAGVTQTPRYLIKTRGQQVTLSCSPISGHRSVSWYQQTPGQGLQFLFEYFSETQRNKGNFPGRFSGRQFSNSRSEMNVSTLELGDSALYLCASSLGMATEAFFGQGTRLTVV.

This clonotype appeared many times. In DNA, the CDR3 is TGTGCCAGCAGCCATTGGAGCGGAGCCGGGACTAGCGGACGCAATGAGCAGTTCTTC. Protein product: CASSHWSGAGTSGRNEQFF. This rearrangement joins TRBV4-2 to TRBJ2-1, with 11 bases that match TRBD2. The V segment lost 3 bases and the J segment 6 bases; nucleotides outside the gene matches: 16. The CDR3 length is 19 residues. Per the germline V gene, CDR1 is LGHNA and CDR2 is YNFKEQ.

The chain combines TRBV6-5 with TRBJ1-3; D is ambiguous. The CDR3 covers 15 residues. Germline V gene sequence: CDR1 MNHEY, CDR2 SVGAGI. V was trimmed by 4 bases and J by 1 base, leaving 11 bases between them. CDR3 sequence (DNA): TGTGCCAGCAGTTCGCTTCCTGGATCTGGAAACACCATATATTTT. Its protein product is CASSSLPGSGNTIYF.

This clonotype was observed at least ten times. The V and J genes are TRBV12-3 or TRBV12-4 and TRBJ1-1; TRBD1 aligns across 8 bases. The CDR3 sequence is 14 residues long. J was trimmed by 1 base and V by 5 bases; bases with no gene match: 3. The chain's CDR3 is CASSPGGWNTEAFF. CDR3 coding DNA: TGTGCCAGCAGTCCAGGGGGCTGGAACACTGAAGCTTTCTTT.

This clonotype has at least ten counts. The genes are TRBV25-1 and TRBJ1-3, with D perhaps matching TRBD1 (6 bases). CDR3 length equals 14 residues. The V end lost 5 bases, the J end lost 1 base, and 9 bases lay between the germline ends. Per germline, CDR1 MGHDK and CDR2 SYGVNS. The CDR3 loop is CASSRGPSGNTIYF. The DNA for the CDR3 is TGTGCCAGCAGTCGGGGGCCTTCTGGAAACACCATATATTTT.

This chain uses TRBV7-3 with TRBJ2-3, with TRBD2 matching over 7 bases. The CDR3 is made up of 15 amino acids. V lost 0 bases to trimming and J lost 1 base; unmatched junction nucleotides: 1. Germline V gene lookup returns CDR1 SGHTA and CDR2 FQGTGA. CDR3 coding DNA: TGTGCCAGCAGCTTAACGGCGGGGGGCACAGATACGCAGTATTTT. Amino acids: CASSLTAGGTDTQYF.

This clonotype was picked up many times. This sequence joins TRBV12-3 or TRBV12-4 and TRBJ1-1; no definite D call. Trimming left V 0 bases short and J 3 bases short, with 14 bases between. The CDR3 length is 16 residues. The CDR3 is CASSLASRGMDTEAFF. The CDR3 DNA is TGTGCCAGCAGTTTAGCGTCCCGGGGAATGGACACTGAAGCTTTCTTT.

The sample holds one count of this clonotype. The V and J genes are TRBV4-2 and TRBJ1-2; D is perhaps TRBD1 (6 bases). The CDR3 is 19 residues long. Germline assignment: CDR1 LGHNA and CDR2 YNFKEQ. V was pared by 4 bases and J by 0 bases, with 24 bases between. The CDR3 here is CASSPKSRRNRETNYGYTF. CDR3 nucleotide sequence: TGTGCCAGCAGCCCAAAAAGCCGCCGCAACAGGGAAACTAACTATGGCTACACCTTC.

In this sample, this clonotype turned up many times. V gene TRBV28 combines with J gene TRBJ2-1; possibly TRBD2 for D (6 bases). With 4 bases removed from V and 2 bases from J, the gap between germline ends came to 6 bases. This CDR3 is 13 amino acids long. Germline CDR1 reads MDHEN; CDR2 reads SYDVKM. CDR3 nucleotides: TGTGCCAGCAGTTGGGGGGCCTACAATGAGCAGTTCTTC. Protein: CASSWGAYNEQFF. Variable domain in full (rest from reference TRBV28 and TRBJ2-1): DVKVTQSSRYLVKRTGEKVFLECVQDMDHENMFWYRQDPGLGLRLIYFSYDVKMKEKGDIPEGYSVSREKKERFSLILESASTNQTSMYLCASSWGAYNEQFFGPGTRLTVL.

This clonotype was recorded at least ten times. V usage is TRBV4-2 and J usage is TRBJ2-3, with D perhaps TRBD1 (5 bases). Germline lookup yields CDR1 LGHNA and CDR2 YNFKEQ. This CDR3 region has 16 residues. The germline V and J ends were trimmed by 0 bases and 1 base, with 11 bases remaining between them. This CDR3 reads CASSQDRQGGTDTQYF. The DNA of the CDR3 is TGTGCCAGCAGCCAAGATCGGCAGGGCGGCACAGATACGCAGTATTTT.

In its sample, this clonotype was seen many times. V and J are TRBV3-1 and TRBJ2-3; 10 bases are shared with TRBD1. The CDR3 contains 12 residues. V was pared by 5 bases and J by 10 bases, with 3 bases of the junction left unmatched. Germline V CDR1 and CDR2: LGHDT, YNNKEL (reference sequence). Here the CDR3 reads CASSADRGAQYF. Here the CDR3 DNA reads TGTGCCAGCAGCGCGGACAGGGGGGCGCAGTATTTT.

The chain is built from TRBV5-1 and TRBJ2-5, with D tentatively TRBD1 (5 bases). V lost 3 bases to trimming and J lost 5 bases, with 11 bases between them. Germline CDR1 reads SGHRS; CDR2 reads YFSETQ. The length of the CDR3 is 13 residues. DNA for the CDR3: TGCGCCAGCAGCTCTGCAGGGTGGGAGACCCAGTACTTC. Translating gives CASSSAGWETQYF. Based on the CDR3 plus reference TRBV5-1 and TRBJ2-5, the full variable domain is KAGVTQTPRYLIKTRGQQVTLSCSPISGHRSVSWYQQTPGQGLQFLFEYFSETQRNKGNFPGRFSGRQFSNSRSEMNVSTLELGDSALYLCASSSAGWETQYFGPGTRLLVL.

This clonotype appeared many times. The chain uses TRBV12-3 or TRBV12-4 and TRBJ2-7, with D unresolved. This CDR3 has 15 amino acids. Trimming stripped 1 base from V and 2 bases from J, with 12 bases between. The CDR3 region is CASSLDQYIPYEQYF. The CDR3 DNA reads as TGTGCCAGCAGTTTAGATCAGTACATCCCCTACGAGCAGTACTTC.

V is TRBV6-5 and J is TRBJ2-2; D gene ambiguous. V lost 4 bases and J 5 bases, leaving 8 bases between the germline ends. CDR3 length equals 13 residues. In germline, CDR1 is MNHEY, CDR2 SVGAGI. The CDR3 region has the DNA TGTGCCAGCAGTTTCACCCGTACCGGGGAGCTGTTTTTT. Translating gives CASSFTRTGELFF.

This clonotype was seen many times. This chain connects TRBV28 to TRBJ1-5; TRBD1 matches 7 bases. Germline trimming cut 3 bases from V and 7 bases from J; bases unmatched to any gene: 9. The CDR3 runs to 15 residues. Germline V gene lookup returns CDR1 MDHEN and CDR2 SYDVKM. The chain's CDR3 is CASSFGQVMAQPQHF. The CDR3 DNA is TGTGCCAGCAGTTTCGGACAGGTCATGGCGCAGCCCCAGCATTTT.

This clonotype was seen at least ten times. The CDR3 reads CASSVDPLSGNEQFF. Here the CDR3 DNA reads TGTGCCAGCAGCGTAGATCCCCTCTCGGGCAATGAGCAGTTCTTC. The chain employs TRBV9 and TRBJ2-1; the D is unclear. Between the trimmed V and J ends, which lost 0 bases and 6 bases, there was a span of 13 bases. There are 15 residues in the CDR3. Germline-derived CDR1 and CDR2 are SGDLS and YYNGEE.

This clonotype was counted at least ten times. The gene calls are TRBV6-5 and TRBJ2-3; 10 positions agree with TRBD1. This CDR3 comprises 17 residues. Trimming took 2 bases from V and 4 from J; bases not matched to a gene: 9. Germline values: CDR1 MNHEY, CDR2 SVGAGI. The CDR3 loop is CASSYPTGGSHADTQYF. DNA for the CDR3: TGTGCCAGCAGTTACCCGACAGGGGGCTCCCACGCAGATACGCAGTATTTT.

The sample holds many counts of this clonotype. CDR3 sequence reads: CASSRRDSNYGYTF. CDR3 in DNA: TGTGCCAGCAGCCGGAGGGACAGCAACTATGGCTACACCTTC. The rearrangement links TRBV7-2 to TRBJ1-2, with 7 bases matching TRBD1. Germline V CDR1 and CDR2: SGHTA, FQGNSA. This CDR3 has 14 amino acids. V lost 5 bases to trimming and J lost 2 bases; unmatched junction nucleotides: 5.

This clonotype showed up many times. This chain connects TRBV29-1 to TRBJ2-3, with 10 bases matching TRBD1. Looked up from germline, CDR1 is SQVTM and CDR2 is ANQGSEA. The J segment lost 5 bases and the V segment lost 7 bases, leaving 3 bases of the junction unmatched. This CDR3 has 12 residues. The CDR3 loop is CSGDRGGDTQYF. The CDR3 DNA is TGCAGCGGGGACAGGGGAGGAGATACGCAGTATTTT.

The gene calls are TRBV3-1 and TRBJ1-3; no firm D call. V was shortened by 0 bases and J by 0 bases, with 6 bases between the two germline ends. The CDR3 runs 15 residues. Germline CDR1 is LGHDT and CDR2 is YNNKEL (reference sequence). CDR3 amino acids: CASSQDKGSGNTIYF. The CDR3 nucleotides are TGTGCCAGCAGCCAAGACAAGGGCTCTGGAAACACCATATATTTT.

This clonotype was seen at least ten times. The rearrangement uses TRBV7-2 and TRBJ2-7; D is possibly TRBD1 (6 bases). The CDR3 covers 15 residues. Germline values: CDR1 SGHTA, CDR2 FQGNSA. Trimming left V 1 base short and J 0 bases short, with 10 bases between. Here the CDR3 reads CASSLDPGASYEQYF. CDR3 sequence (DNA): TGTGCCAGCAGCTTAGACCCAGGGGCCTCCTACGAGCAGTACTTC.